One sample yielded the 29 T cell receptor beta chains listed below, sequenced in a study of T cells after posttransplantation cyclophosphamide. Busulfan-fludarabine conditioning, marrow transplant, and cyclophosphamide on days +3 and +4 were administered. Assay used: immunoSEQ multiplex PCR; TCRdb lists only in-frame clones, some missing. The table lists thousands of clones, with no singletons. The material was PBMCs, obtained after allogeneic stem cell transplant with posttransplant cyclophosphamide. These receptors were taken from a female patient aged 45-60 years who received an allogeneic stem cell transplant from a related donor, was CMV-positive, and had no GVHD. Some of the T cells might come from the graft donor.

This clone was seen many times. The genes are TRBV6-1 and TRBJ1-1, with D perhaps TRBD1 (5 bases). CDR1 MNHNS and CDR2 SASEGT come from the germline V gene. The CDR3 consists of 15 residues. With 8 bases removed from V and 4 bases from J, the gap between germline ends came to 20 bases. The CDR3 region is CASGSMGRETTEAFF. The CDR3 DNA sequence: TGTGCCAGCGGGTCTATGGGCAGGGAGACCACTGAAGCTTTCTTT.

The chain links TRBV6-5 to TRBJ1-6, with D maybe TRBD1 (5 bases). CDR1 MNHEY and CDR2 SVGAGI come from the germline V gene. This CDR3 has 15 amino acids. The V gene lost 6 bases and the J gene lost 8 bases, with 17 bases spanning the gap. CDR3 amino acids: CASRWGSPWDSPLHF. CDR3 DNA: TGTGCCAGCAGATGGGGCAGCCCTTGGGATTCACCCCTCCACTTT.

This clone was seen many times. The chain uses TRBV12-3 or TRBV12-4 and TRBJ1-1; tentative D call: TRBD1 (5 bases). Trimming shortened V by 5 bases and J by 8 bases, and 12 bases separated the two germline ends. The length of the CDR3 is 12 residues. The CDR3, as DNA: TGTGCCAGCAGTCCAAGACAGACCGAAGCTTTCTTT. Encoded protein: CASSPRQTEAFF.

This clone was counted at least ten times. The chain couples TRBV11-2 to TRBJ2-1; a possible D gene is TRBD2 (5 bases). CDR1 and CDR2 from the germline V gene are SGHAT and FQNNGV. This CDR3 has 13 amino acids. Trimming removed 0 bases from V and 7 bases from J, with 7 bases in between. CDR3 coding DNA: TGTGCCAGCAGCTTAGATCTAGCTAATGAGCAGTTCTTC. This sequence encodes CASSLDLANEQFF.

This clone appeared many times. This chain links TRBV15 with TRBJ1-4; D unresolved. Trimming stripped 0 bases from V and 6 bases from J, with 11 bases between. Per germline, CDR1 LNHNV and CDR2 YYDKDF (reference sequence). The CDR3 extends over 15 amino acids. The CDR3 bases are TGTGCCACCAGCAGAGATCGGTCGGTCGATGAAAAACTGTTTTTT. It is translated as CATSRDRSVDEKLFF. Together with reference TRBV15 and TRBJ1-4, the CDR3 gives the full variable domain: DAMVIQNPRYQVTQFGKPVTLSCSQTLNHNVMYWYQQKSSQAPKLLFHYYDKDFNNEADTPDNFQSRRPNTSFCFLDIRSPGLGDTAMYLCATSRDRSVDEKLFFGSGTQLSVL.

This clone was found many times. The J gene is TRBJ1-1, the V gene TRBV12-3 or TRBV12-4; no clear D gene. The CDR3 totals 13 residues. The germline V and J ends were trimmed by 8 bases and 0 bases, with 10 bases remaining between them. The CDR3 here is CASARFMNTEAFF. The CDR3 DNA follows: TGTGCCAGCGCTCGGTTCATGAACACTGAAGCTTTCTTT.

This clone was observed at least ten times. The V gene is TRBV28, the J gene TRBJ1-5; D may be TRBD1 (5 bases). V was cut by 8 bases and J by 6 bases, with 23 bases left in between. Germline V gene sequence: CDR1 MDHEN, CDR2 SYDVKM. This CDR3 is 16 amino acids long. Here the CDR3 DNA reads TGTGCCAGCGTGGTCGGGGGGGGACGTCGCGCTCAGCCCCAGCATTTT. Amino acid sequence: CASVVGGGRRAQPQHF. Supplemented by reference TRBV28 and TRBJ1-5, the full variable domain reads DVKVTQSSRYLVKRTGEKVFLECVQDMDHENMFWYRQDPGLGLRLIYFSYDVKMKEKGDIPEGYSVSREKKERFSLILESASTNQTSMYLCASVVGGGRRAQPQHFGDGTRLSIL.

This clone is labeled as large. This sequence joins TRBV7-8 and TRBJ1-4; 8 nucleotides match TRBD1. The CDR3 totals 15 residues. The V gene end was trimmed by 1 base and the J gene end by 7 bases; junction bases not matched to a gene: 5. Per the germline V gene, CDR1 is SGHVS and CDR2 is FQNEAQ. The CDR3 region is CASSLERGQVEKLFF. The CDR3, as DNA: TGTGCCAGCAGCTTAGAGAGGGGACAGGTTGAAAAACTGTTTTTT.

Many counts were recorded for this clone. This chain links TRBV18 with TRBJ1-2; perhaps TRBD1 as D (6 bases). From germline, CDR1 is KGHSH and CDR2 LQKENI. V lost 6 bases and J 3 bases, leaving 14 bases between the germline ends. The CDR3 runs 14 residues. CDR3 sequence reads: CASSPGTRDYGYTF. The CDR3 nucleotides read TGTGCCAGCTCTCCCGGGACAAGGGACTATGGCTACACCTTC. Combining the CDR3 with reference TRBV18 and TRBJ1-2 gives the whole variable domain NAGVMQNPRHLVRRRGQEARLRCSPMKGHSHVYWYRQLPEEGLKFMVYLQKENIIDESGMPKERFSAEFPKEGPSILRIQQVVRGDSAAYFCASSPGTRDYGYTFGSGTRLTVV.

This clone was detected ten times or more. V usage is TRBV2 and J usage is TRBJ2-7; the D gene is possibly TRBD1 (5 bases). The CDR3 spans 13 residues. CDR1 and CDR2 from the germline V gene are SNHLY and FYNNEI. The V and J ends lost 1 base and 6 bases respectively, with 10 bases between them. The CDR3 is CASSEGGATEQYF. The CDR3 bases are TGTGCCAGCAGTGAAGGGGGCGCAACCGAGCAGTACTTC.

This clone is deemed medium-sized (0.01 to 0.1%). The chain recombines TRBV19 with TRBJ2-7; D unresolved. The CDR3 length is 15 residues. Germline CDR1 LNHDA, CDR2 SQIVND (reference sequence). Deletions cut 10 bases from V and 3 bases from J, with 22 bases between. The CDR3 coding sequence is TGTGCCACCTCTCAACAACCCGGCTACTACTACGAGCAGTACTTC. The encoded protein is CATSQQPGYYYEQYF.

This clone was seen at least ten times. This chain links TRBV7-3 with TRBJ2-1; 7 bases map to TRBD2. This CDR3 has 16 amino acids. CDR1 is SGHTA, CDR2 FQGTGA, per germline. V lost 5 bases to trimming and J lost 2 bases; unmatched junction nucleotides: 9. The CDR3 loop reads CASSPFGAGTYNEQFF. In nucleotides, the CDR3 is TGTGCCAGCAGCCCGTTTGGAGCGGGGACCTACAATGAGCAGTTCTTC.

This clone was seen ten or more times. This chain uses TRBV2 with TRBJ2-1; D may match TRBD1 or TRBD2 (6 bases each). The V gene lost 5 bases and the J gene lost 3 bases, with 17 bases spanning the gap. The CDR3 sequence is 16 residues long. Germline V gene sequence: CDR1 SNHLY, CDR2 FYNNEI. The CDR3 nucleotides read TGTGCCAGCAGTCCTGCCCAGGGGAGGCTCTACAATGAGCAGTTCTTC. This sequence encodes CASSPAQGRLYNEQFF.

The chain recombines TRBV4-2 with TRBJ2-5, with a possible D match to TRBD2 (6 bases). The CDR3 contains 16 residues. V was cut by 1 base and J by 5 bases, with 17 bases left in between. The V gene's germline CDR1 is LGHNA and CDR2 YNFKEQ. CDR3 nucleotide sequence: TGTGCCAGCAGCCAAGCTAGCGTTTTAGGAGGTGAGACCCAGTACTTC. Amino acid sequence: CASSQASVLGGETQYF.

This clone was detected ten times or more. This sequence joins TRBV5-1 and TRBJ1-4; possible D gene TRBD1, 6 bases. Trimming removed 4 bases from V and 7 bases from J, with 20 bases in between. The CDR3 is made up of 16 amino acids. The germline CDR1 and CDR2 sequences are SGHRS and YFSETQ. CDR3 sequence (DNA): TGCGCCAGCAGCCTGTCAGGGGCCGGTGGAATTGAAAAACTGTTTTTT. This codes for CASSLSGAGGIEKLFF.

This clone was observed at least ten times. This sequence joins TRBV27 and TRBJ2-5; 10 bases are shared with TRBD2. V dropped 4 bases and J dropped 1; count of bases not matched to a gene: 6. CDR1 is MNHEY and CDR2 is SMNVEV in the germline V gene (reference sequence). This CDR3 has 16 amino acids. CDR3: CASSSWTSGLQETQYF. The DNA of the CDR3 is TGTGCCAGCAGTTCCTGGACTAGCGGACTCCAAGAGACCCAGTACTTC.

This clone was found many times. The chain joins TRBV29-1 to TRBJ2-1, with 10 positions matching TRBD1. Looked up from germline, CDR1 is SQVTM and CDR2 is ANQGSEA. This CDR3 has 12 residues. Trimming cost V 7 bases and J 4 bases; bases outside gene matches: 1. Here the CDR3 reads CSAGQGYNEQFF. The CDR3 nucleotides are TGCAGCGCGGGACAGGGGTACAATGAGCAGTTCTTC.

This clone is judged medium-sized. The chain links TRBV14 to TRBJ2-1, with D perhaps matching TRBD1 (5 bases). The CDR3 loop spans 17 amino acids. Germline V lookup: CDR1 SGHDN, CDR2 FVKESK. V was cut by 0 bases and J by 8 bases, with 20 bases left in between. CDR3 sequence (DNA): TGTGCCAGCAGCCAAGATGTACTACCTCCTAGGGGCCATGAGCAGTTCTTC. This gives the protein CASSQDVLPPRGHEQFF.

This clone is medium-sized within its sample. This chain connects TRBV19 to TRBJ1-1; the D is unclear. CDR3 size: 13 residues. Germline CDR1 is LNHDA and CDR2 is SQIVND (reference sequence). The ends were cut back, 5 bases at V and 3 bases at J, with 10 bases in the middle. CDR3 sequence reads: CASSAGWDTEAFF. CDR3 coding DNA: TGTGCCAGTAGTGCGGGTTGGGACACTGAAGCTTTCTTT.

This clone is classed as medium-sized. The chain recombines TRBV2 with TRBJ2-1; TRBD2 matches 12 bases. The V gene end was trimmed by 6 bases and the J gene end by 9 bases; junction bases not matched to a gene: 9. The germline CDR1 and CDR2 sequences are SNHLY and FYNNEI. This CDR3 comprises 15 residues. The DNA of the CDR3 is TGTGCCAGCAGGAAGACTAGCGGGAGTAGTCGTGAGCAGTTCTTC. Amino acids: CASRKTSGSSREQFF.

This clone is categorized as medium-sized (0.01 to 0.1%). V and J are TRBV6-1 and TRBJ2-3; D gene uncertain. This CDR3 comprises 14 residues. V was clipped by 5 bases and J by 3 bases, with 12 bases between them. Germline V gene lookup returns CDR1 MNHNS and CDR2 SASEGT. The CDR3 here is CASSFEAATDTQYF. The CDR3 DNA is TGTGCCAGCAGTTTCGAGGCGGCAACAGATACGCAGTATTTT.

At least ten counts were recorded for this clone. The chain is built from TRBV30 and TRBJ1-1, with TRBD1 as a possible D gene (6 bases). Germline CDR1 is GTSNPN and CDR2 is SVGIG (reference sequence). The CDR3 spans 14 residues. Trimming stripped 3 bases from V and 10 bases from J, with 21 bases between. The CDR3 spells CAWRRRTVAQRAFF. The DNA of the CDR3 is TGTGCCTGGAGAAGAAGGACAGTGGCTCAACGAGCTTTCTTT.

This clone was counted many times. J is TRBJ2-7 and V is TRBV30, with 7 bases lining up with TRBD1. Germline assignment: CDR1 GTSNPN and CDR2 SVGIG (reference sequence). Losses at the gene ends were 4 bases for V and 6 bases for J; bases not matched to a gene: 9. The CDR3 sequence is 13 residues long. The CDR3 loop is CAWMRDSGGEQYF. CDR3 DNA sequence: TGTGCCTGGATGAGGGACAGTGGAGGCGAGCAGTACTTC.

This clone was recorded at least ten times. The chain employs TRBV19 and TRBJ1-2, with 9 bases identical to TRBD1. CDR3 length equals 12 residues. Germline-derived CDR1 and CDR2 are LNHDA and SQIVND (reference sequence). Trimming at V came to 7 bases and at J to 8 bases, leaving 5 bases not matched to a gene. The DNA for the CDR3 is TGTGCCAGTATAGGGACAGGGCGCGGCTACACCTTC. It is translated as CASIGTGRGYTF.

This clone was picked up many times. The V and J genes are TRBV7-9 and TRBJ2-2; 8 bases align to TRBD2. CDR1 and CDR2 from the germline V gene are SEHNR and FQNEAQ (reference sequence). The CDR3 sequence is 16 residues long. The V gene end was trimmed by 5 bases and the J gene end by 1 base; junction bases not matched to a gene: 6. This CDR3 is CASSPVAGGNTGELFF. CDR3 coding DNA: TGTGCCAGCAGCCCCGTGGCGGGGGGGAACACCGGGGAGCTGTTTTTT. Variable domain in full (rest from reference TRBV7-9 and TRBJ2-2): DTGVSQNPRHKITKRGQNVTFRCDPISEHNRLYWYRQTLGQGPEFLTYFQNEAQLEKSRLLSDRFSAERPKGSFSTLEIQRTEQGDSAMYLCASSPVAGGNTGELFFGEGSRLTVL.

This clone was observed a handful of times. V gene TRBV29-1 combines with J gene TRBJ1-6; no definite D call. Deletions cut 4 bases from V and 6 bases from J, with 13 bases between. Germline loops: CDR1 SQVTM, CDR2 ANQGSEA. There are 14 residues in the CDR3. CDR3 nucleotides: TGCAGCGTTGGAGGTCAGGATTTTAATTCACCCCTCCACTTT. Encoded protein: CSVGGQDFNSPLHF.

This clone was counted ten times or more. This rearrangement joins TRBV6-5 to TRBJ1-5; D is unresolved. This CDR3 comprises 15 residues. Germline lookup yields CDR1 MNHEY and CDR2 SVGAGI. V dropped 0 bases and J dropped 6 bases, with 12 bases sitting between them. The CDR3 loop is CASSYSTGLGQPQHF. In DNA form, the CDR3 reads TGTGCCAGCAGTTACTCTACGGGGTTAGGTCAGCCCCAGCATTTT.

At least ten counts were recorded for this clone. The CDR3 nucleotides are TGTGCCAGCAGTCTCCAGGGGGGAACCGAAGCTTTCTTT. Amino acids: CASSLQGGTEAFF. This rearrangement joins TRBV6-1 to TRBJ1-1, with TRBD1 matching over 7 bases. The CDR3 is 13 residues long. J lost 8 bases, V lost 5 bases, and 8 bases had no gene match. The germline V gene has CDR1 MNHNS and CDR2 SASEGT.

Ten or more counts support this clone. The chain is built from TRBV12-3 or TRBV12-4 and TRBJ1-2, with TRBD1 matching 9 bases. This CDR3 is built from 15 residues. The junction had 2 bases not matched to a gene; V was cut back by 1 base and J by 2 bases. For the CDR3, the DNA is TGTGCCAGCAGTTTAGGCGACAGGGGGAACTATGGCTACACCTTC. This encodes CASSLGDRGNYGYTF.